The source of this TCR beta chain is a study of blood T cell repertoires in COVID-19. Study context: Material from acute and convalescent COVID-19 was sourced from the United States, Italy and Spain. T cells, B-cell-depleted T cells, or PBMCs provided the cDNA or gDNA that served as material.

Trimming shortened V by 3 bases and J by 3 bases, and 11 bases separated the two germline ends. The germline gives CDR1 GTSNPN, CDR2 SVGIG (reference sequence). This CDR3 spans 13 amino acids. Clones were read by immunoSEQ multiplex PCR, and TCRdb kept only the in-frame ones, dropping some. The sample yields around 60,000 clones, roughly 90% seen once. Sequencing was done on a sample of peripheral blood. The receptor was isolated from a human donor in a cohort sampled during active COVID-19. The chain combines TRBV30 with TRBJ1-1; D gene uncertain. In DNA, the CDR3 is TGTGCCTGGAGCGTTCATCGGGACACTGAAGCTTTCTTT. Translation gives CAWSVHRDTEAFF.